The 28 T cell receptor beta chains presented below share a single source sample, sequenced in a study of shared clonotypes between healthy human individuals. TCRdb's copy holds only in-frame clones and misses some; the assay was immunoSEQ multiplex PCR. The sample includes 2,500,000 or so clones, more than 80% of them seen just once. Input material: naive CD4+ T cells sorted from blood. Noted subset: CD45RA+ positively selected. These receptors originate from a man aged 18 to 30 in good health.

The CDR3: CASSQDGTKSGNTIYF. CDR3 in DNA: TGCGCCAGCAGCCAAGATGGAACGAAATCTGGAAACACCATATATTTT. The chain is built from TRBV4-3 and TRBJ1-3; no definite D call. V was clipped by 0 bases and J by 1 base, with 10 bases between them. There are 16 residues in the CDR3. Germline loops: CDR1 LGHNA, CDR2 YSLEER.

With respect to this clone: At one of its ends the junction is not consistent with the germline gene, which may arise from a read error. The genes are TRBV7-7 and TRBJ2-5; the D gene is possibly TRBD2 (6 bases). CDR3 length: 13 residues. Germline CDR1 and CDR2: SSHAT and FNYEAQ (reference sequence). The CDR3 spells CASSGGRQETQYF. DNA for the CDR3: TGTGCTAGCAGCGGAGGGCGCCAAGAGACCCAGTACTTC.

The V gene is TRBV18, the J gene TRBJ1-1, with unresolved D. This CDR3 contains 13 residues. The germline V gene has CDR1 KGHSH and CDR2 LQKENI. The germline V and J ends were trimmed by 5 bases and 1 base, with 8 bases remaining between them. The DNA for the CDR3 is TGTGCCAGCTCATTTTGGGAGAACACTGAAGCTTTCTTT. The encoded protein is CASSFWENTEAFF.

To note about this clone: Additional DNA sequences in this sample encode the identical CDR3. The rearrangement links TRBV18 to TRBJ1-1; D is ambiguous. The germline V gene encodes CDR1 KGHSH and CDR2 LQKENI. This CDR3 has 13 residues. Trimming stripped 3 bases from V and 2 bases from J, with 7 bases between. CDR3 protein: CASSPLENTEAFF. In DNA, the CDR3 is TGTGCCAGCTCACCTCTGGAAAACACTGAAGCTTTCTTT.

The CDR3 DNA follows: TGTGCCAGCAGCACTCAGAGCTCCTACGAGCAGTACTTC. Residues: CASSTQSSYEQYF. The chain has TRBV7-2 and TRBJ2-7; no reliable D call. V shed 5 bases and J shed 0 bases, with 8 bases lying between them. CDR1 and CDR2 (germline): SGHTA, FQGNSA. This CDR3 comprises 13 residues.

This sequence joins TRBV19 and TRBJ1-1, with D perhaps TRBD1 (6 bases). The germline V gene encodes CDR1 LNHDA and CDR2 SQIVND (reference sequence). Trimming stripped 5 bases from V and 0 bases from J, with 13 bases between. The CDR3 has 15 amino acids. The CDR3 DNA is TGTGCCAGTAGTGTCAACAGGGTACTGAACACTGAAGCTTTCTTT. It codes for CASSVNRVLNTEAFF.

The chain carries TRBV7-9 and TRBJ2-7; no clear D gene. This CDR3 comprises 15 residues. Germline-derived CDR1 and CDR2 are SEHNR and FQNEAQ (reference sequence). V lost 3 bases and J lost 5, with 17 bases in between. The CDR3 bases are TGTGCCAGCAGCTTCCCCTCCATCGCAGTCCACGAGCAGTACTTC. This codes for CASSFPSIAVHEQYF.

The rearrangement links TRBV4-1 to TRBJ2-3; the match to TRBD2 covers 13 bases. The CDR3 sequence is 19 residues long. With 0 bases clipped from V and 4 bases from J, the junction kept 10 bases outside the gene matches. The germline V gene has CDR1 MGHRA and CDR2 YSYEKL. The CDR3 nucleotides are TGCGCCAGCAGCCAAGATAGATTCGGACTAGCGGGAGTCGCAGATACGCAGTATTTT. This sequence encodes CASSQDRFGLAGVADTQYF.

V usage is TRBV10-3 and J usage is TRBJ2-1, with D tentatively TRBD1 (5 bases). Germline CDR1 and CDR2: ENHRY and SYGVKD. This CDR3 is 13 amino acids long. The V end was cut by 8 bases, the J end by 5 bases, with 13 bases between. CDR3 DNA sequence: TGTGCCATCCGTCTAGGGGCTGACAATGAGCAGTTCTTC. Residues: CAIRLGADNEQFF.

V usage is TRBV19 and J usage is TRBJ1-1; 12 bases agree with TRBD1. J was trimmed by 6 bases and V by 5 bases; bases with no gene match: 7. Germline CDR1 and CDR2: LNHDA and SQIVND (reference sequence). The CDR3 length is 15 residues. CDR3 coding DNA: TGTGCCAGTAGTCTGGGACAGGGGGCGCCCCCTGAAGCTTTCTTT. It encodes CASSLGQGAPPEAFF.

The CDR3 DNA sequence: TGTGCCAGCGGCCGGGACAGATACAATGAGCAGTTCTTC. It encodes CASGRDRYNEQFF. V and J are TRBV11-2 and TRBJ2-1; 7 nucleotides agree with TRBD1. The CDR3 runs 13 residues. The trim removed 8 bases at V and 4 bases at J, leaving 5 bases unmatched. CDR1 is SGHAT, CDR2 FQNNGV, per germline.

The chain employs TRBV5-1 and TRBJ2-2; TRBD2 aligns across 11 bases. V was pared by 3 bases and J by 4 bases, with 5 bases of the junction left unmatched. CDR1 is SGHRS and CDR2 is YFSETQ in the germline V gene. This CDR3 region has 16 residues. This chain's CDR3 is CASSSLAGETTGELFF. The CDR3 DNA reads TGCGCCAGCAGCTCACTAGCGGGAGAGACCACCGGGGAGCTGTTTTTT.

V is TRBV19 and J is TRBJ1-2; D not certain. Trimming removed 11 bases at V and 4 bases at J, with 8 bases between. Per the germline V gene, CDR1 is LNHDA and CDR2 is SQIVND (reference sequence). The CDR3 runs to 10 residues. This chain's CDR3 is CASYAYGYTF. Written as DNA, the CDR3 is TGTGCCTCCTACGCCTATGGCTACACCTTC.

This clone occurred once. This rearrangement joins TRBV6-6 to TRBJ2-1, with 8 bases aligning to TRBD2. The CDR3 is 14 residues long. V lost 2 bases and J lost 4; bases outside the gene matches: 1. Looked up from germline, CDR1 is MNHNY and CDR2 is SVGAGI (reference sequence). CDR3 sequence reads: CASSYQREYNEQFF. The CDR3, as DNA: TGTGCCAGCAGTTACCAGCGGGAGTACAATGAGCAGTTCTTC.

Regarding this clone: Additional DNA sequences in this sample encode the identical CDR3. CDR3 bases: TGTGCCAGCAGTTATAGGGGAGGGAACTATGGCTACACCTTC. It encodes CASSYRGGNYGYTF. The chain is built from TRBV6-5 and TRBJ1-2; D is perhaps TRBD1 (5 bases). The germline V and J ends were trimmed by 3 bases and 2 bases, with 10 bases remaining between them. This CDR3 is built from 14 residues. The V gene's germline CDR1 is MNHEY and CDR2 SVGAGI.

This sequence joins TRBV5-5 and TRBJ1-1; 7 bases line up with TRBD1. The J segment lost 1 base and the V segment lost 2 bases, leaving 8 bases of the junction unmatched. The CDR3 sequence is 16 residues long. Germline assignment: CDR1 SGHKS and CDR2 YYEKEE (reference sequence). CDR3 sequence: CASSFVLTGRNTEAFF. The CDR3 bases are TGTGCCAGCAGCTTCGTGCTGACAGGGAGGAACACTGAAGCTTTCTTT.

This clone was counted a single time. The chain links TRBV7-2 to TRBJ1-5; 7 bases are a match to TRBD1. Germline lookup yields CDR1 SGHTA and CDR2 FQGNSA. With V trimmed by 5 bases and J by 0 bases, 4 bases remained unmatched. This CDR3 is built from 15 residues. This CDR3 reads CASSMQGGSNQPQHF. CDR3 coding DNA: TGTGCCAGCAGCATGCAGGGGGGTAGCAATCAGCCCCAGCATTTT. The whole variable domain, remainder taken from reference TRBV7-2 and TRBJ1-5, is GAGVSQSPSNKVTEKGKDVELRCDPISGHTALYWYRQSLGQGLEFLIYFQGNSAPDKSGLPSDRFSAERTGGSVSTLTIQRTQQEDSAVYLCASSMQGGSNQPQHFGDGTRLSIL.

This chain uses TRBV7-8 with TRBJ1-2, with D unresolved. Germline V lookup: CDR1 SGHVS, CDR2 FQNEAQ. V was pared by 2 bases and J by 4 bases, with 11 bases between. The CDR3 runs to 14 residues. CDR3 residues: CASSLRREGYGYTF. The CDR3, as DNA: TGTGCCAGCAGCTTAAGACGAGAGGGCTATGGCTACACCTTC.

The chain links TRBV18 to TRBJ2-7, with D perhaps TRBD1 (5 bases). The germline V and J ends were trimmed by 1 base and 2 bases, with 15 bases remaining between them. Germline-derived CDR1 and CDR2 are KGHSH and LQKENI. The CDR3 is 16 residues long. CDR3 loop: CASSPRLTELTYEQYF. Written as DNA, the CDR3 is TGTGCCAGCTCACCACGGCTGACAGAATTGACCTACGAGCAGTACTTC. The variable domain in full, completed from reference TRBV18 and TRBJ2-7, reads NAGVMQNPRHLVRRRGQEARLRCSPMKGHSHVYWYRQLPEEGLKFMVYLQKENIIDESGMPKERFSAEFPKEGPSILRIQQVVRGDSAAYFCASSPRLTELTYEQYFGPGTRLTVT.

This chain connects TRBV30 to TRBJ1-2; D not certain. V lost 7 bases to trimming and J lost 4 bases, with 16 bases between them. The CDR3 runs 13 residues. Germline V gene sequence: CDR1 GTSNPN, CDR2 SVGIG (reference sequence). In DNA, the CDR3 is TGTGCCTTCACAACCGGCTCGGGCTATGGCTACACCTTC. Translating it yields CAFTTGSGYGYTF. Supplemented by reference TRBV30 and TRBJ1-2, the full variable domain reads SQTIHQWPATLVQPVGSPLSLECTVEGTSNPNLYWYRQAAGRGLQLLFYSVGIGQISSEVPQNLSASRPQDRQFILSSKKLLLSDSGFYLCAFTTGSGYGYTFGSGTRLTVV.

This CDR3 reads CASSSSGLREQYF. In DNA form, the CDR3 reads TGTGCCAGCAGCTCGAGTGGACTGCGCGAGCAGTACTTC. The V call is TRBV7-2, the J call TRBJ2-7, with D perhaps TRBD2 (5 bases). The germline V gene has CDR1 SGHTA and CDR2 FQGNSA. CDR3 length: 13 residues. V lost 4 bases, J lost 6 bases, and 13 bases lay in between.

This rearrangement joins TRBV7-9 to TRBJ2-7, with TRBD2 as a possible D gene (6 bases). This CDR3 has 15 residues. V lost 5 bases and J 2 bases, leaving 16 bases between the germline ends. Germline V gene data show CDR1 as SEHNR and CDR2 as FQNEAQ (reference sequence). The CDR3 loop reads CASSPTGSGTYEQYF. The CDR3, as DNA: TGTGCCAGCAGCCCCACGGGTAGCGGTACCTACGAGCAGTACTTC. Full variable domain (outside the CDR3, taken from reference TRBV7-9 and TRBJ2-7): DTGVSQNPRHKITKRGQNVTFRCDPISEHNRLYWYRQTLGQGPEFLTYFQNEAQLEKSRLLSDRFSAERPKGSFSTLEIQRTEQGDSAMYLCASSPTGSGTYEQYFGPGTRLTVT.

This clone was observed a single time. J is TRBJ2-1 and V is TRBV10-3; possible D gene TRBD2, 5 bases. CDR1 is ENHRY and CDR2 is SYGVKD in the germline V gene. Trimming pared 3 bases from V and 9 bases from J, leaving 12 bases between. The CDR3 consists of 13 residues. The DNA for the CDR3 is TGTGCCATCAGTGAAACGGGAATGGGTGAGCAGTTCTTC. Translating gives CAISETGMGEQFF.

This clone has just one count. The chain uses TRBV5-5 and TRBJ2-7; no firm D call. The length of the CDR3 is 14 residues. Per germline, CDR1 SGHKS and CDR2 YYEKEE (reference sequence). V lost 0 bases and J lost 0, with 7 bases in between. The CDR3 sequence: CASSLGYNSYEQYF. CDR3 nucleotides: TGTGCCAGCAGCTTGGGGTATAACTCCTACGAGCAGTACTTC. Together with reference TRBV5-5 and TRBJ2-7, the CDR3 gives the full variable domain: DAGVTQSPTHLIKTRGQQVTLRCSPISGHKSVSWYQQVLGQGPQFIFQYYEKEERGRGNFPDRFSARQFPNYSSELNVNALLLGDSALYLCASSLGYNSYEQYFGPGTRLTVT.

The rearrangement joins TRBV5-4 to TRBJ2-2; no definite D call. This CDR3 has 15 residues. Germline CDR1 reads SGHNT; CDR2 reads YYREEE (reference sequence). Deletions cut 0 bases from V and 5 bases from J, with 11 bases between. CDR3 sequence reads: CASSLEGRLTGELFF. In nucleotides, the CDR3 is TGTGCCAGCAGCTTGGAAGGTCGTTTGACCGGGGAGCTGTTTTTT.

V usage is TRBV18 and J usage is TRBJ2-3; 15 bases match TRBD2. CDR1 is KGHSH and CDR2 is LQKENI in the germline V gene. The CDR3 is 18 residues long. V lost 3 bases and J lost 3; bases outside the gene matches: 7. The CDR3 reads CASSPTRTSGRGTDTQYF. DNA for the CDR3: TGTGCCAGCTCACCCACCCGGACTAGCGGGAGGGGGACAGATACGCAGTATTTT.

The CDR3 sequence is CASSLTGPNSPLHF. The DNA of the CDR3 is TGTGCCAGCAGTCTGACAGGACCTAATTCACCCCTCCACTTT. This chain connects TRBV6-5 to TRBJ1-6; D may be TRBD1 (6 bases). Germline V gives CDR1 MNHEY, CDR2 SVGAGI. V lost 5 bases to trimming and J lost 6 bases, with 11 bases between them. The CDR3 consists of 14 residues.

V usage is TRBV19 and J usage is TRBJ2-2; no clear D. V was trimmed by 2 bases and J by 3 bases, leaving 16 bases between them. CDR3 length: 17 amino acids. Germline assignment: CDR1 LNHDA and CDR2 SQIVND (reference sequence). The CDR3 loop is CASSILARIGDTGELFF. The DNA of the CDR3 is TGTGCCAGTAGTATACTGGCCCGCATAGGTGACACCGGGGAGCTGTTTTTT.